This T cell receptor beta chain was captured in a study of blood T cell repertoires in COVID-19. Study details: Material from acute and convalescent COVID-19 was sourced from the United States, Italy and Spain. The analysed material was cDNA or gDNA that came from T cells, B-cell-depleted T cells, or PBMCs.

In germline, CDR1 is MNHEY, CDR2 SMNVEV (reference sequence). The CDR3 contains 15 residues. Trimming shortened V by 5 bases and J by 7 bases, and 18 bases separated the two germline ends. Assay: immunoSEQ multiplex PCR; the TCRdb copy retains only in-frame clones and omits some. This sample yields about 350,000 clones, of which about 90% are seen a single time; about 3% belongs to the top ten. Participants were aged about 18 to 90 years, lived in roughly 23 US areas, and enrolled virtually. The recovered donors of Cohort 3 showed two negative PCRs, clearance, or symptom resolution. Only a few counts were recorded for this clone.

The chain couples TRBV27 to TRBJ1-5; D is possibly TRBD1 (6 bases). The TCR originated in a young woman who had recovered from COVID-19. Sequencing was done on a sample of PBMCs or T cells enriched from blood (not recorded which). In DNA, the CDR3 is TGTGCCAGCAGTCAGACACAGGGATCCGGGCAGCCCCAGCATTTT. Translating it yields CASSQTQGSGQPQHF.